Presented here are 13 T cell receptor beta chains from one specimen sequenced in a study of T cells in narcolepsy. Using immunoSEQ multiplex PCR, the repertoire was profiled, and TCRdb retains in-frame clones only, with some absent. The table records some 20,000 clones, 83% of them present only once. Sequenced material: memory (CD45RA-) CD4+ T cells from blood. Every receptor here comes from a human donor in good health.

The genes are TRBV7-2 and TRBJ2-7; a weak D match, TRBD1 (5 bases). V lost 1 base to trimming and J lost 9 bases, with 13 bases between them. The CDR3 contains 13 residues. The V gene's germline CDR1 is SGHTA and CDR2 FQGNSA. The CDR3, as DNA: TGTGCCAGCAGCTTAGAGTTTGGGGCCGGGCAGTACTTC. It translates to CASSLEFGAGQYF.

In this sample, this clone turned up a few times. V is TRBV6-1 and J is TRBJ1-4; D ambiguous. The CDR3 sequence is 15 residues long. The V gene lost 4 bases and the J gene lost 11 bases, with 20 bases spanning the gap. Germline CDR1 reads MNHNS; CDR2 reads SASEGT. Written as DNA, the CDR3 is TGTGCCAGCAGTGGCGGTCGGGCCGTAATGAGCAAACTGTTTTTT. It yields the protein CASSGGRAVMSKLFF.

The V gene is TRBV5-6, the J gene TRBJ2-4, with 12 bases that match TRBD2. This CDR3 contains 15 residues. Germline-derived CDR1 and CDR2 are SGHDT and YYEEEE. The ends lost 5 bases at V and 4 bases at J; junction bases unmatched: 4. The CDR3 bases are TGTGCCAGCAGGCAAGGACTAGCGGGAAAAAACATTCAGTACTTC. Amino acid sequence: CASRQGLAGKNIQYF.

This clone turned up a few times. The genes are TRBV6-4 and TRBJ1-1; TRBD1 aligns across 7 bases. With V trimmed by 2 bases and J by 9 bases, 3 bases remained unmatched. The CDR3 has 12 amino acids. Per the germline V gene, CDR1 is MRHNA and CDR2 is SNTAGT. The CDR3 region has the DNA TGTGCCAGCAGTGACCCGACAGGGAAAGCTTTCTTT. Translated, it gives CASSDPTGKAFF.

This clone occurred once. The chain has TRBV28 and TRBJ2-7; D perhaps matches TRBD1 (6 bases). Germline CDR1 reads MDHEN; CDR2 reads SYDVKM. The CDR3 contains 14 residues. V lost 4 bases to trimming and J lost 4 bases, with 14 bases between them. CDR3 residues: CASSSVVGAYEQYF. CDR3 nucleotides: TGTGCCAGCAGTTCAGTCGTGGGGGCGTACGAGCAGTACTTC.

V gene TRBV7-8 combines with J gene TRBJ1-2, with a tentative D call TRBD1 (6 bases). CDR3 length: 14 amino acids. The V and J ends lost 6 bases and 4 bases respectively, with 15 bases between them. The germline gives CDR1 SGHVS, CDR2 FQNEAQ. The CDR3 protein is CASSAVQGIYGYTF. The CDR3 DNA reads as TGTGCCAGCAGTGCGGTACAGGGCATCTATGGCTACACCTTC.

This chain connects TRBV5-4 to TRBJ1-1, with 7 positions matching TRBD1. V shed 5 bases and J 4 bases; nucleotides not matched to a gene: 11. The CDR3 covers 15 residues. CDR1 is SGHNT and CDR2 is YYREEE in the germline V gene (reference sequence). CDR3 coding DNA: TGTGCCAGCAGATCCTCAATTGGGACAGCCACTGAAGCTTTCTTT. It yields the protein CASRSSIGTATEAFF.

The J gene is TRBJ2-7, the V gene TRBV25-1; the match to TRBD1 covers 10 bases. The CDR3 loop spans 17 amino acids. Germline CDR1 reads MGHDK; CDR2 reads SYGVNS. After removal of 1 base from V and 2 bases from J, the junction contained 8 bases not matched to a gene. The CDR3 is CASSESIKGTGAYEQYF. The CDR3 bases are TGTGCCAGCAGTGAATCAATAAAAGGGACAGGGGCCTACGAGCAGTACTTC.

This clone was seen a single time. V gene TRBV6-1 combines with J gene TRBJ1-4, with 8 positions matching TRBD1. This CDR3 has 13 amino acids. V shed 10 bases and J 10 bases; nucleotides not matched to a gene: 11. Germline loops: CDR1 MNHNS, CDR2 SASEGT. Here the CDR3 reads CAIRGQAAGKLFF. CDR3 nucleotide sequence: TGTGCCATCCGGGGACAGGCCGCGGGAAAACTGTTTTTT.

The V and J genes are TRBV9 and TRBJ2-2; 10 positions agree with TRBD1. The CDR3 is 15 amino acids. J was trimmed by 4 bases and V by 2 bases; bases with no gene match: 2. CDR1 is SGDLS and CDR2 is YYNGEE in the germline V gene. The CDR3 DNA is TGTGCCAGCAGCGTTGGGACAGGGGCCACCGGGGAGCTGTTTTTT. Encoded protein: CASSVGTGATGELFF.

The chain uses TRBV2 and TRBJ1-1; maybe TRBD1 (5 bases). The ends were cut back, 7 bases at V and 5 bases at J, with 17 bases in the middle. The germline CDR1 and CDR2 sequences are SNHLY and FYNNEI. CDR3 length equals 14 residues. The CDR3 loop reads CASTPPGRETEAFF. The CDR3 DNA follows: TGTGCCAGCACCCCCCCAGGGCGGGAAACTGAAGCTTTCTTT.

The rearrangement uses TRBV19 and TRBJ2-7; 8 bases agree with TRBD1. J was trimmed by 1 base and V by 2 bases; bases with no gene match: 4. CDR1 is LNHDA, CDR2 SQIVND, per germline (reference sequence). The CDR3 spans 15 residues. In DNA form, the CDR3 reads TGTGCCAGTAGTATATCGGGGACAGGATCCTACGAGCAGTACTTC. It is translated as CASSISGTGSYEQYF. The whole variable domain, remainder taken from reference TRBV19 and TRBJ2-7, is DGGITQSPKYLFRKEGQNVTLSCEQNLNHDAMYWYRQDPGQGLRLIYYSQIVNDFQKGDIAEGYSVSREKKESFPLTVTSAQKNPTAFYLCASSISGTGSYEQYFGPGTRLTVT.

This clone is a singleton in its sample. This sequence joins TRBV7-9 and TRBJ1-2, with D tentatively TRBD1 (5 bases). CDR3 length equals 13 residues. CDR1 SEHNR and CDR2 FQNEAQ come from the germline V gene (reference sequence). Deletions cut 0 bases from V and 8 bases from J, with 10 bases between. The CDR3 DNA reads TGTGCCAGCAGCTTAGCGGGTGGGACCGGCTACACCTTC. The encoded protein is CASSLAGGTGYTF.